This T cell receptor beta chain was obtained from a study of tumor-infiltrating lymphocytes in localized non-small cell lung cancer. The V gene lost 3 bases and the J gene lost 3 bases, with 6 bases spanning the gap. The length of the CDR3 is 11 residues. CDR1 and CDR2 (germline): DFQATT, SNEGSKA (reference sequence). A word on this clone: The identical CDR3 is also encoded by other nucleotide sequences in the sample.

Assay: immunoSEQ multiplex PCR; the TCRdb copy retains only in-frame clones and omits some. Among about 16,000 clones listed, almost 70% were seen once. Sequencing input: lung tumor tissue. The clonotype comes from a human donor with non-small cell lung cancer. The chain employs TRBV20-1 and TRBJ2-7, with D unresolved. The CDR3 DNA is TGCAGTGCTAGGTTGGACTACGAGCAGTACTTC. It yields the protein CSARLDYEQYF.